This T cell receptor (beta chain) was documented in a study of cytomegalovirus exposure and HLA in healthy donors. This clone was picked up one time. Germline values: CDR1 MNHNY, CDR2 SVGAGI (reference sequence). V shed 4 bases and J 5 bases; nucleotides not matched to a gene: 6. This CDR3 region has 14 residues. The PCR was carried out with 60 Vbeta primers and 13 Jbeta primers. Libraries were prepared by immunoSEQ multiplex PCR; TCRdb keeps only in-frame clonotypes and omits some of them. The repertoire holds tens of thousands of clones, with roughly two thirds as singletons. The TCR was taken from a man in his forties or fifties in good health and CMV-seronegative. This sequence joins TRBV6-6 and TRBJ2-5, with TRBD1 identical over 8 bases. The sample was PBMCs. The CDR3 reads CASSFPGGKETQYF. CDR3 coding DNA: TGTGCCAGCAGTTTCCCAGGGGGCAAGGAGACCCAGTACTTC.